These 21 T cell receptor beta chains share one sample of origin, sequenced in a study of shared clonotypes between healthy human individuals. Method: immunoSEQ multiplex PCR; TCRdb's copy keeps in-frame clones and lacks some. The sample has about 480,000 clones, 60% to 85% seen once. The material sequenced was PBMCs. These receptor sequences come from a woman aged 40 to 50 in good health. Some clones in this sample may be carry-over from other donors' samples.

The table lists this clone with a few counts. The chain uses TRBV5-6 and TRBJ2-2, with D perhaps being TRBD1 or TRBD2 (5 bases each). Per germline, CDR1 SGHDT and CDR2 YYEEEE. The CDR3 has 16 residues. Trimming took off 3 bases at V and 0 bases at J, with 12 bases between the two ends. The CDR3 sequence: CASSSTGTANTGELFF. CDR3 bases: TGTGCCAGCAGCTCTACCGGGACGGCGAACACCGGGGAGCTGTTTTTT.

The table lists this clone with many counts. The chain links TRBV6-1 to TRBJ2-7; TRBD1 matches at 7 bases. V lost 2 bases to trimming and J lost 0 bases; unmatched junction nucleotides: 7. The CDR3 consists of 16 residues. Germline CDR1 is MNHNS and CDR2 is SASEGT. CDR3 residues: CASSERAGDSSYEQYF. Written as DNA, the CDR3 is TGTGCCAGCAGTGAACGAGCAGGGGACAGCTCCTACGAGCAGTACTTC.

This clone appeared a single time. The chain has TRBV13 and TRBJ2-3; D is ambiguous. The CDR3 has 14 amino acids. Trimming stripped 1 base from V and 4 bases from J, with 9 bases between. Germline-derived CDR1 and CDR2 are PRHDT and FYEKMQ (reference sequence). As DNA, the CDR3 is TGTGCCAGCAGCTTAGATCCTAGTTCAGATACGCAGTATTTT. Its protein product is CASSLDPSSDTQYF.

This clone was observed a single time. This chain connects TRBV28 to TRBJ1-1; D is ambiguous. V was pared by 6 bases and J by 0 bases, with 17 bases between. Germline CDR1 is MDHEN and CDR2 is SYDVKM. The CDR3 loop spans 16 amino acids. The CDR3 nucleotides are TGTGCCAGCAGCCGCCGAGGGCAGGTTATGAACACTGAAGCTTTCTTT. Its translation is CASSRRGQVMNTEAFF.

This sequence joins TRBV18 and TRBJ2-3; 13 bases line up with TRBD2. With 3 bases clipped from V and 0 bases from J, the junction kept 3 bases outside the gene matches. The germline V gene has CDR1 KGHSH and CDR2 LQKENI. This CDR3 is 17 amino acids long. The CDR3 here is CASSPGTSGISTDTQYF. CDR3 DNA: TGTGCCAGCTCACCGGGGACTAGCGGGATTAGCACAGATACGCAGTATTTT.

The J gene is TRBJ1-5, the V gene TRBV30; no definite D call. CDR3 size: 13 residues. The ends were cut back, 1 base at V and 16 bases at J, with 20 bases in the middle. In germline, CDR1 is GTSNPN, CDR2 SVGIG (reference sequence). Written as DNA, the CDR3 is TGTGCCTGGAGTGATGAAGGGCCTGGCGAACAACATTTT. Amino acid sequence: CAWSDEGPGEQHF.

For this clone: One end of the junction does not line up with germline, which may come from a read error. The chain carries TRBV2 and TRBJ2-7; 9 positions agree with TRBD1. From germline, CDR1 is SNHLY and CDR2 FYNNEI. The length of the CDR3 is 15 residues. CDR3 sequence (DNA): TGTGCCAGCACAAAAGGACAGGGGATTTCCTCCGAGCAGTACTTC. Translated, it gives CASTKGQGISSEQYF.

This clone was seen ten or more times. This rearrangement joins TRBV6-5 to TRBJ2-7; 7 bases are shared with TRBD1. Per the germline V gene, CDR1 is MNHEY and CDR2 is SVGAGI. The CDR3 has 14 amino acids. The V segment lost 6 bases and the J segment 3 bases; nucleotides outside the gene matches: 8. The chain's CDR3 is CASSRQGSDYEQYF. The CDR3 DNA is TGTGCCAGCAGCAGACAGGGTTCAGACTACGAGCAGTACTTC.

The chain carries TRBV20-1 and TRBJ2-7; TRBD1 or TRBD2 may be the D gene (5 bases each). This CDR3 is built from 10 residues. Looked up from germline, CDR1 is DFQATT and CDR2 is SNEGSKA (reference sequence). Trimming left V 6 bases short and J 7 bases short, with 10 bases between. As DNA, the CDR3 is TGCAGTGCGGGACCCCGTGAGCAGTACTTC. Its protein product is CSAGPREQYF.

This chain connects TRBV5-4 to TRBJ1-3, with D hard to call. From germline, CDR1 is SGHNT and CDR2 YYREEE (reference sequence). Deletions cut 5 bases from V and 0 bases from J, with 6 bases between. This CDR3 is 13 amino acids long. CDR3 DNA sequence: TGTGCCAGCAGGACGGACTCTGGAAACACCATATATTTT. Amino acid sequence: CASRTDSGNTIYF. Together with reference TRBV5-4 and TRBJ1-3, the CDR3 gives the full variable domain: ETGVTQSPTHLIKTRGQQVTLRCSSQSGHNTVSWYQQALGQGPQFIFQYYREEENGRGNFPPRFSGLQFPNYSSELNVNALELDDSALYLCASRTDSGNTIYFGEGSWLTVV.

The rearrangement joins TRBV5-1 to TRBJ2-1; TRBD1 or TRBD2 may be the D gene (5 bases each). CDR1 SGHRS and CDR2 YFSETQ come from the germline V gene. The CDR3 covers 13 residues. V lost 4 bases to trimming and J lost 7 bases, with 12 bases between them. The chain's CDR3 is CASSPGTDNEQFF. The CDR3 nucleotides are TGCGCCAGCAGCCCCGGGACCGATAATGAGCAGTTCTTC.

The CDR3 nucleotides are TGTGCCAGCAGCCGAACGGGGGGCACCTACGAGCAGTACTTC. As protein: CASSRTGGTYEQYF. This chain uses TRBV4-2 with TRBJ2-7, with TRBD2 as a possible D gene (7 bases). Germline V CDR1 and CDR2: LGHNA, YNFKEQ. Trimming removed 4 bases at V and 2 bases at J, with 12 bases between. This CDR3 spans 14 amino acids.

The chain links TRBV7-2 to TRBJ2-1, with D perhaps TRBD1 (6 bases). V gave up 6 bases and J gave up 2 bases, with 17 bases separating them. This CDR3 contains 16 residues. Germline loops: CDR1 SGHTA, CDR2 FQGNSA. The CDR3 sequence is CASSPGGGGAYNEQFF. The DNA for the CDR3 is TGTGCCAGCAGTCCTGGGGGCGGAGGAGCCTACAATGAGCAGTTCTTC.

The gene calls are TRBV5-1 and TRBJ2-7; D ambiguous. The V end was cut by 0 bases, the J end by 2 bases, with 9 bases between. Germline assignment: CDR1 SGHRS and CDR2 YFSETQ. The CDR3 is 14 amino acids. The CDR3 coding sequence is TGCGCCAGCAGCTTGGCGACGGGCCCCTACGAGCAGTACTTC. Residues: CASSLATGPYEQYF. Looking up the rest from reference TRBV5-1 and TRBJ2-7 gives the full variable domain: KAGVTQTPRYLIKTRGQQVTLSCSPISGHRSVSWYQQTPGQGLQFLFEYFSETQRNKGNFPGRFSGRQFSNSRSEMNVSTLELGDSALYLCASSLATGPYEQYFGPGTRLTVT.

The rearrangement uses TRBV6-1 and TRBJ1-1; D gene uncertain. The germline gives CDR1 MNHNS, CDR2 SASEGT. Trimming took off 5 bases at V and 5 bases at J, with 12 bases between the two ends. This CDR3 has 13 amino acids. CDR3 loop: CASSIGRATEAFF. The CDR3 DNA sequence: TGTGCCAGCAGTATTGGACGTGCGACTGAAGCTTTCTTT.

The chain couples TRBV7-9 to TRBJ1-2, with TRBD1 matching over 7 bases. The CDR3 is made up of 14 amino acids. J gave up 7 bases and V 1 base, and 6 bases lay outside the gene matches. CDR1 is SEHNR and CDR2 is FQNEAQ in the germline V gene (reference sequence). The CDR3 nucleotides read TGTGCCAGCAGCTTAGAGCCGGGACAGTCTGGCTACACCTTC. Residues: CASSLEPGQSGYTF.

The chain carries TRBV9 and TRBJ2-1; 10 nucleotides line up with TRBD2. V lost 4 bases and J lost 5; bases outside the gene matches: 9. CDR1 and CDR2 (germline): SGDLS, YYNGEE. CDR3 length: 16 residues. The CDR3 loop reads CASSPSGRAIHNEQFF. The CDR3 DNA is TGTGCCAGCAGCCCCAGCGGGAGGGCGATCCACAATGAGCAGTTCTTC. The full variable domain, in which reference TRBV9 and TRBJ2-1 provide the parts outside the CDR3, is DSGVTQTPKHLITATGQRVTLRCSPRSGDLSVYWYQQSLDQGLQFLIQYYNGEERAKGNILERFSAQQFPDLHSELNLSSLELGDSALYFCASSPSGRAIHNEQFFGPGTRLTVL.

The chain recombines TRBV7-8 with TRBJ2-3; 11 nucleotides line up with TRBD2. Germline lookup yields CDR1 SGHVS and CDR2 FQNEAQ. Trimming took 5 bases from V and 0 from J; bases not matched to a gene: 13. The CDR3 length is 19 residues. The CDR3 is CASSPVAGGPRRSTDTQYF. Here the CDR3 DNA reads TGTGCCAGCAGCCCGGTAGCGGGAGGGCCAAGGAGGAGCACAGATACGCAGTATTTT.

This clone showed up just once. V and J are TRBV7-9 and TRBJ1-3, with TRBD1 identical over 7 bases. V shed 6 bases, J shed 3 bases, and the junction held 11 bases outside the gene matches. This CDR3 is built from 16 residues. Germline-derived CDR1 and CDR2 are SEHNR and FQNEAQ (reference sequence). CDR3 bases: TGTGCCAGCAGTTTGACCAGGGGGGCGAGTGGAAACACCATATATTTT. This translates into CASSLTRGASGNTIYF.

J is TRBJ2-7 and V is TRBV10-1; 12 nucleotides agree with TRBD2. Trimming cost V 2 bases and J 2 bases; bases outside gene matches: 19. Germline CDR1 is WNHNN and CDR2 is SYGVQD (reference sequence). This CDR3 comprises 21 residues. For the CDR3, the DNA is TGCGCCAGCAGTGAGAACGGTGCGGCTAGCGGGAGGGTAAGAGACCCCTACGAGCAGTACTTC. As protein: CASSENGAASGRVRDPYEQYF.

This clone occurred once. V is TRBV7-2 and J is TRBJ2-1, with 11 nucleotides matching TRBD2. The CDR3 spans 15 residues. In germline, CDR1 is SGHTA, CDR2 FQGNSA. J lost 4 bases, V lost 6 bases, and 5 bases had no gene match. The CDR3 region is CASSRLAGRYNEQFF. Here the CDR3 DNA reads TGTGCCAGCAGTCGACTAGCGGGGAGATACAATGAGCAGTTCTTC.